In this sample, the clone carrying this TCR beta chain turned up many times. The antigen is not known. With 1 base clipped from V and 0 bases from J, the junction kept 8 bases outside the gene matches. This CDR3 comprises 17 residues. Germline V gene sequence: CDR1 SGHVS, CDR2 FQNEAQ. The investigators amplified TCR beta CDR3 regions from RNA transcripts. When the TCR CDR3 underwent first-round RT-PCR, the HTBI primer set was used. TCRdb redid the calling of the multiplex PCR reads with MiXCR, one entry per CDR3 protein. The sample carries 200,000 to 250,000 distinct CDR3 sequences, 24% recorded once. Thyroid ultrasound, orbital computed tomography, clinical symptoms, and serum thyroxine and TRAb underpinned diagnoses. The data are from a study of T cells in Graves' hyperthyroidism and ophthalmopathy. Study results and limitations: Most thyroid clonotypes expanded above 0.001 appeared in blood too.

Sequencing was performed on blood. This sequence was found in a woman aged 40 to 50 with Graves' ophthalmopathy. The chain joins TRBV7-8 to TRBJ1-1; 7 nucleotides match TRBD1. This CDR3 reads CASSLERQGYMNTEAFF. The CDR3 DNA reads TGTGCCAGCAGCTTAGAAAGACAGGGATACATGAACACTGAAGCTTTCTTT.